This T cell receptor beta chain was recovered during a study of T-cell reconstitution after alpha-beta-depleted transplantation in children. Findings and caveats of the study: At day 60, the high TCRbeta diversity found in some patients originated from recipient T cells and thymic progenitors that had survived. At one year after transplant, newly produced T cells mostly accounted for T-cell counts and diversity.

The sample holds many counts of this clonotype. Antigen: not known. After removal of 6 bases from V and 0 bases from J, the junction contained 5 bases not matched to a gene. The CDR3 sequence is 14 residues long. Per the germline V gene, CDR1 is DFQATT and CDR2 is SNEGSKA (reference sequence). TCRbeta library construction was performed incorporating unique molecular identifiers. TCRdb reprocessed the PCR reads via MiXCR and lists one record per CDR3 protein. Of about 490,000 distinct CDR3 sequences listed, 8% to 11% are singletons. This specimen was PBMCs, taken before TCRalphabeta/CD19-depleted stem cell transplant. The rearrangement uses TRBV20-1 and TRBJ2-1, with TRBD2 matching 7 bases. The source is a child under 10 years old with inherited bone marrow failure, due to receive a stem cell transplant. CDR3 protein: CSAGTSVSYNEQFF. The DNA for the CDR3 is TGCAGTGCCGGAACTAGCGTCTCCTACAATGAGCAGTTCTTC.